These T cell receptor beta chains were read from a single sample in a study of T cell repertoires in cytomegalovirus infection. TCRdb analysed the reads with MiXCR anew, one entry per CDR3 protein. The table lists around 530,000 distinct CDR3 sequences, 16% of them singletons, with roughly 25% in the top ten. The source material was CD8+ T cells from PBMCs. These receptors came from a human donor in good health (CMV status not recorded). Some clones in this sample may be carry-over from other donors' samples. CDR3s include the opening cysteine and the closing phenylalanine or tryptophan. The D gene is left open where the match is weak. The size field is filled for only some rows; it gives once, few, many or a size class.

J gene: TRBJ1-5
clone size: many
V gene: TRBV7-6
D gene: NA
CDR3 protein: CASSLGRLGSNQPQHF
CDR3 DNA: TGTGCCAGCAGCTTAGGTAGATTGGGAAGTAATCAGCCCCAGCATTTT

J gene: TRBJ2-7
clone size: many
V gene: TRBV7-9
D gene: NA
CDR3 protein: CASSSIGNNYEQYF
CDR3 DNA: TGTGCCAGCAGCTCTATAGGGAATAACTACGAGCAGTACTTC

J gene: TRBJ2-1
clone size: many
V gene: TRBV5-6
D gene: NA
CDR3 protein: CASSFMQNEQFF
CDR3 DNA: TGTGCCAGCAGCTTTATGCAGAATGAGCAGTTCTTC

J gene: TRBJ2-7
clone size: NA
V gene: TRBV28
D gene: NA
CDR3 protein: CARSLGTSSYEQYF
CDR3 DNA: TGTGCCCGCAGTTTGGGGACATCCTCCTACGAGCAGTACTTC

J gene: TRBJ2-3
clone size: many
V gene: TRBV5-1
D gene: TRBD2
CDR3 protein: CASSLAGGKMAFTDTQYF
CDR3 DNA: TGCGCCAGCAGCTTGGCCGGGGGGAAGATGGCGTTCACAGATACGCAGTATTTT

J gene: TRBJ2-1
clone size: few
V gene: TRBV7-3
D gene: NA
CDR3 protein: CASSLTGYEQFF
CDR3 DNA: TGTGCCAGCAGCTTAACGGGCTATGAGCAGTTCTTC

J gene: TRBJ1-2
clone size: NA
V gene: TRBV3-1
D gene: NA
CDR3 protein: CASSQERQGSRGYTF
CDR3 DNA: TGTGCCAGCAGCCAAGAAAGGCAGGGGTCGAGGGGCTACACCTTC

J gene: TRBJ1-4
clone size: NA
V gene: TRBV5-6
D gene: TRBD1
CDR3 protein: CASTLRKRTGREKLFF
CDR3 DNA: TGTGCCAGCACCCTCCGGAAGAGGACAGGGCGAGAAAAACTGTTTTTT

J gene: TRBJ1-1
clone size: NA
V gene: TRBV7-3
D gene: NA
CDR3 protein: CASSYQQGNTEAFF
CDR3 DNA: TGTGCCAGCAGCTATCAGCAGGGGAACACTGAAGCTTTCTTT

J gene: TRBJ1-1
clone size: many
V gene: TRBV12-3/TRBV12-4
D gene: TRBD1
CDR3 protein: CASTDRGATEAFF
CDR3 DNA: TGTGCCAGCACCGACAGGGGGGCAACTGAAGCTTTCTTT

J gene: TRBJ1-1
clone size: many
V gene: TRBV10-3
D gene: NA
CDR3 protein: CAISEEGPGRTEAFF
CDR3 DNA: TGTGCCATCAGTGAGGAGGGACCTGGGAGGACTGAAGCTTTCTTT

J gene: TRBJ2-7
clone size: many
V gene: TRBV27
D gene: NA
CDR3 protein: CAVRTDAYGQYF
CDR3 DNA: TGTGCCGTACGGACAGACGCCTACGGGCAGTACTTC

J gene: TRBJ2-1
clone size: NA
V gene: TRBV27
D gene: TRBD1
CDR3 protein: CASSKDRGTDNEQFF
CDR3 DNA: TGTGCCAGCAGTAAGGACAGGGGAACGGACAATGAGCAGTTCTTC

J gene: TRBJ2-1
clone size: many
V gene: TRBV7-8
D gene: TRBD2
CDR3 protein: CASSLPGLAGRNLGNEQFF
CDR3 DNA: TGTGCCAGCAGCCTACCGGGACTAGCGGGGCGAAACCTGGGGAATGAGCAGTTCTTC

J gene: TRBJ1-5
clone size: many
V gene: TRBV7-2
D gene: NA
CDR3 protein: CASSPTPGYSNQPQHF
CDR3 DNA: TGTGCCAGCAGCCCCACCCCTGGGTATAGCAATCAGCCCCAGCATTTT

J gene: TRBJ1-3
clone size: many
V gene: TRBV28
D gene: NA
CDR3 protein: CASSSPRTLSGNTIYF
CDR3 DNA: TGTGCCAGCAGTTCCCCACGGACACTCTCTGGAAACACCATATATTTT

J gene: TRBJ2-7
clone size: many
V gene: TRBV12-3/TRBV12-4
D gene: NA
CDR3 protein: CASAKAQESSYEQYF
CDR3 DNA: TGTGCCAGCGCCAAAGCCCAGGAGAGCTCCTACGAGCAGTACTTC

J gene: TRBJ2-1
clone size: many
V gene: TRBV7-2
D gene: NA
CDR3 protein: CASSLTYALYRYNEQFF
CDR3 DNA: TGTGCCAGCAGCTTGACTTATGCTCTCTATCGGTACAATGAGCAGTTCTTC

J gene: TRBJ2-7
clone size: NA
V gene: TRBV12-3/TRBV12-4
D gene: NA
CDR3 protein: CASSPLTFSYEQYF
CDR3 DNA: TGTGCCAGCAGCCCTTTGACGTTCTCCTACGAGCAGTACTTC

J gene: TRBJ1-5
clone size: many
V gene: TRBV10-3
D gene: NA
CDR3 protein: CAISEGDQQPQHF
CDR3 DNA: TGTGCCATCAGTGAGGGGGATCAGCAGCCCCAGCATTTT

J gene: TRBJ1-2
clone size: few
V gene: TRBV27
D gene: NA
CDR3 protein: CASSSRGDTHYGYTF
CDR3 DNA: TGTGCCAGCAGTTCCCGTGGGGATACACACTATGGCTACACCTTC

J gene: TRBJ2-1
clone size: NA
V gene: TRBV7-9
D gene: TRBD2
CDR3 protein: CASRSTGGDNEQFF
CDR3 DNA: TGTGCCAGCAGGTCCACGGGGGGGGACAATGAGCAGTTCTTC

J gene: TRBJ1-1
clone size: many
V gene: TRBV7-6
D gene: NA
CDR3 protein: CASSSEQGADEAFF
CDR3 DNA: TGTGCCAGCAGCTCCGAACAGGGAGCGGATGAAGCTTTCTTT

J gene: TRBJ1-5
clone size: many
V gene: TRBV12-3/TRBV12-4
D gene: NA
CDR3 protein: CASSPSPQPQHF
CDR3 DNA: TGTGCCAGCAGTCCCTCTCCCCAGCCCCAGCATTTT

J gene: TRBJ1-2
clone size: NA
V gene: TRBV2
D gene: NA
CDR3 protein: CANLPGKDYGYTF
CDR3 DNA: TGTGCCAACCTCCCGGGTAAAGACTATGGCTACACCTTC

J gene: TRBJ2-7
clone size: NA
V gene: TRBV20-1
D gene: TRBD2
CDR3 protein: CSALAGFSYEQYF
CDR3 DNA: TGCAGTGCCTTAGCGGGCTTCTCCTACGAGCAGTACTTC

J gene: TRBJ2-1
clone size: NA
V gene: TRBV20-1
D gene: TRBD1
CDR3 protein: CSARGQGNYNEQFF
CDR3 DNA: TGCAGTGCTAGAGGACAGGGCAATTACAATGAGCAGTTCTTC